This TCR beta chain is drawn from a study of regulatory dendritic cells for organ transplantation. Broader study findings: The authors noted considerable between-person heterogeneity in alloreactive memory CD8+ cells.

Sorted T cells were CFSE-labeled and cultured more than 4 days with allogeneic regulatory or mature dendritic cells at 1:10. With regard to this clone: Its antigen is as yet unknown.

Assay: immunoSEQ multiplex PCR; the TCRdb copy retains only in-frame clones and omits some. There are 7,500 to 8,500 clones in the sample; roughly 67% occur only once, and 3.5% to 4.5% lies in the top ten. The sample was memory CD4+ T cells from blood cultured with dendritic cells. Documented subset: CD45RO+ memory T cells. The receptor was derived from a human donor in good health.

The CDR3 region is CASSAAPTGTQPQHF. The CDR3, as DNA: TGTGCCAGCAGCGCCGCCCCGACAGGGACTCAGCCCCAGCATTTT. V and J are TRBV9 and TRBJ1-5; TRBD1 matches at 7 bases. The CDR3 is 15 amino acids. Germline V lookup: CDR1 SGDLS, CDR2 YYNGEE. The ends lost 3 bases at V and 6 bases at J; junction bases unmatched: 9.